This paragraph reports one T cell receptor beta chain. In germline, CDR1 is SGHNT, CDR2 YYREEE (reference sequence). The J segment lost 0 bases and the V segment lost 3 bases, leaving 5 bases of the junction unmatched. This CDR3 contains 16 residues. The data are from a study of graft-versus-host responses after intestinal transplantation. Repertoires were generated with immunoSEQ multiplex PCR, while TCRdb's copy carries only in-frame clones and drops some. The sample contains 11,000 to 15,000 clones, roughly a third of which appear only once. The sequences come from alloreactive CD4+ T cells from a mixed lymphocyte reaction culture, collected before intestinal transplant. This sample's subset: CFSE-low proliferating T cells sorted from roughly six-day pre-transplant mixed lymphocyte reaction (GvH or HvG direction). This TCR derives from a human patient who received an intestinal transplant. The chain has TRBV5-4 and TRBJ2-3, with 9 bases that match TRBD2. The CDR3 region has the DNA TGTGCCAGCAGCTCCATGACTAGCGGAAGCACAGATACGCAGTATTTT. Translation: CASSSMTSGSTDTQYF.